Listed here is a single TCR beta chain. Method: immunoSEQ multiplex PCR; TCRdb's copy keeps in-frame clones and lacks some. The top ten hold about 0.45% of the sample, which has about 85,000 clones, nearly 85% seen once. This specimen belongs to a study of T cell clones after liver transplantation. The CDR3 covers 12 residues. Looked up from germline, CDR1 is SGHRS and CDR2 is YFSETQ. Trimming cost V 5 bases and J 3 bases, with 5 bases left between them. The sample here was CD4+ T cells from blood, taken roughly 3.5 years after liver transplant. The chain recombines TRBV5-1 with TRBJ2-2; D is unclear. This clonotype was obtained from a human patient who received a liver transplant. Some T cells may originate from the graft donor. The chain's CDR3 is CASRKDTGELFF. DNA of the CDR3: TGCGCCAGCAGGAAGGACACCGGGGAGCTGTTTTTT.